This section outlines one T cell receptor (beta chain) sequence together with its context. For the second PCR, which ran for about 7 to 11 cycles, a sample-barcoded 5' primer and a J-beta primer mix were used. In TCRdb, the 5' RACE reads were re-called with MiXCR into one record per CDR3 protein. Among about 1.7 million distinct CDR3 sequences, 25% to 30% were seen once, and the ten largest hold 7.7%. The data stem from a study of blood T cells in healthy people across ages. CDR3 length equals 14 residues. Germline assignment: CDR1 SEHNR and CDR2 FQNEAQ (reference sequence). Trimming cost V 1 base and J 5 bases, with 9 bases left between them.

Sequencing was done on a sample of blood. This receptor was taken from a woman in her twenties or thirties in good health. V usage is TRBV7-9 and J usage is TRBJ1-3, with D unresolved. This CDR3 is CASSLVGGRNTIYF. Here the CDR3 DNA reads TGTGCCAGCAGCTTAGTGGGCGGACGAAACACCATATATTTT.